This passage covers 11 T cell receptor beta chains from one sample sequenced in a study of response to subunit inactivated influenza vaccine. From the RT-PCR reads, TCRdb called clonotypes with MiXCR, one entry per CDR3 protein. The table includes approximately 490,000 distinct CDR3 sequences, more than 7% detected once. The sample consisted of PBMCs from blood, taken 23 months after vaccination. The receptors shown here come from a man between 50 and 75 years old who received an inactivated influenza vaccine.

This clonotype was seen ten or more times. CDR3 nucleotide sequence: TGTGCCAGCAGGGTCAGCGGGCTCACGGAAGGAAAACTGTTTTTT. Its protein is CASRVSGLTEGKLFF. The rearrangement joins TRBV12-3 or TRBV12-4 to TRBJ1-4; D ambiguous. CDR3 length equals 15 residues. Trimming left V 6 bases short and J 10 bases short, with 21 bases between.

The chain links TRBV20-1 to TRBJ1-1; D remains ambiguous. Germline CDR1 reads DFQATT; CDR2 reads SNEGSKA (reference sequence). Trimming shortened V by 0 bases and J by 3 bases, and 11 bases separated the two germline ends. CDR3 length equals 14 residues. The DNA of the CDR3 is TGCAGTGCTAGAGATACACAGTTAGACACTGAAGCTTTCTTT. It codes for CSARDTQLDTEAFF.

This clonotype was picked up a small number of times. This chain connects TRBV6-1 to TRBJ1-1; D gene uncertain. CDR3 length equals 12 residues. Germline V gene data show CDR1 as MNHNS and CDR2 as SASEGT. V shed 5 bases and J shed 7 bases, with 11 bases lying between them. The CDR3 bases are TGTGCCAGCAGTCCCACGTTTCTTGAAGCTTTCTTT. Translated, it gives CASSPTFLEAFF.

This clonotype was seen repeatedly, ten times or more. A much larger clone differs by one base, so this may be a read error. This chain links TRBV20-1 with TRBJ1-5, with D possibly matching TRBD1 (6 bases). Per germline, CDR1 DFQATT and CDR2 SNEGSKA (reference sequence). The V end lost 3 bases, the J end lost 4 bases, and 7 bases lay between the germline ends. The CDR3 spans 12 residues. The CDR3 region is CSASTGNQPQHF. In nucleotides, the CDR3 is TGCAGTGCTAGTACAGGGAATCAGCCCCAGCATTTT.

The J gene is TRBJ2-3, the V gene TRBV10-3; 10 nucleotides match TRBD2. The V and J ends lost 7 bases and 4 bases, in that order; junction bases with no gene match: 8. Germline CDR1 and CDR2: ENHRY and SYGVKD. The CDR3 is 15 amino acids. CDR3 residues: CAITSGSTWADTQYF. The CDR3 DNA reads as TGTGCCATCACTAGCGGGAGTACGTGGGCAGATACGCAGTATTTT.

This clonotype has just a few counts. This chain links TRBV5-6 with TRBJ2-1; 12 bases align to TRBD2. V shed 4 bases, J shed 2 bases, and the junction held 7 bases outside the gene matches. This CDR3 is 17 amino acids long. Germline-derived CDR1 and CDR2 are SGHDT and YYEEEE. CDR3 nucleotide sequence: TGTGCCAGCAGCCGTCTAGCGGGAGGGATTACCTACAATGAGCAGTTCTTC. Residues: CASSRLAGGITYNEQFF.

V gene TRBV27 combines with J gene TRBJ2-1, with 7 bases lining up with TRBD2. With V trimmed by 8 bases and J by 8 bases, 15 bases remained unmatched. CDR1 and CDR2 from the germline V gene are MNHEY and SMNVEV (reference sequence). The CDR3 has 15 amino acids. CDR3 DNA sequence: TGTGCCAGCGAAGAAACGGGACTACATTACGATGAGCAGTTCTTC. Encoded protein: CASEETGLHYDEQFF.

The chain combines TRBV5-1 with TRBJ2-5; a weak D match, TRBD2 (6 bases). Germline CDR1 and CDR2: SGHRS and YFSETQ. Trimming pared 0 bases from V and 5 bases from J, leaving 17 bases between. The length of the CDR3 is 16 residues. For the CDR3, the DNA is TGCGCCAGCAGCTTGGGAATCGAAGCTAGCGCGGAGACCCAGTACTTC. This translates into CASSLGIEASAETQYF. The full variable domain, completed using reference TRBV5-1 and TRBJ2-5, is KAGVTQTPRYLIKTRGQQVTLSCSPISGHRSVSWYQQTPGQGLQFLFEYFSETQRNKGNFPGRFSGRQFSNSRSEMNVSTLELGDSALYLCASSLGIEASAETQYFGPGTRLLVL.

This clonotype was counted at least ten times. The V call is TRBV10-3, the J call TRBJ2-7; TRBD2 is a possible D gene (6 bases). CDR1 and CDR2 from the germline V gene are ENHRY and SYGVKD. The ends were cut back, 10 bases at V and 2 bases at J, with 12 bases in the middle. CDR3 length: 12 residues. The CDR3 sequence: CATGTAPYEQYF. The CDR3 nucleotides are TGTGCCACCGGGACTGCCCCCTACGAGCAGTACTTC.

The chain uses TRBV3-1 and TRBJ2-7; possibly TRBD1 for D (5 bases). This CDR3 contains 16 residues. V was shortened by 1 base and J by 5 bases, with 18 bases between the two germline ends. The germline CDR1 and CDR2 sequences are LGHDT and YNNKEL (reference sequence). The DNA of the CDR3 is TGTGCCAGCAGCCAAGCCTCGTTTGCAGGGTCCAACGAGCAGTACTTC. Translation: CASSQASFAGSNEQYF.

In this sample, this clonotype turned up a few times. The chain employs TRBV4-3 and TRBJ2-2; 8 positions match TRBD2. The junction had 10 bases not matched to a gene; V was cut back by 0 bases and J by 7 bases. Germline V CDR1 and CDR2: LGHNA, YSLEER. CDR3 size: 17 residues. The CDR3, as DNA: TGCGCCAGCAGCCAAGAAACACCAAGCGGGAGTGGCGGGGAGCTGTTTTTT. Amino acid sequence: CASSQETPSGSGGELFF.